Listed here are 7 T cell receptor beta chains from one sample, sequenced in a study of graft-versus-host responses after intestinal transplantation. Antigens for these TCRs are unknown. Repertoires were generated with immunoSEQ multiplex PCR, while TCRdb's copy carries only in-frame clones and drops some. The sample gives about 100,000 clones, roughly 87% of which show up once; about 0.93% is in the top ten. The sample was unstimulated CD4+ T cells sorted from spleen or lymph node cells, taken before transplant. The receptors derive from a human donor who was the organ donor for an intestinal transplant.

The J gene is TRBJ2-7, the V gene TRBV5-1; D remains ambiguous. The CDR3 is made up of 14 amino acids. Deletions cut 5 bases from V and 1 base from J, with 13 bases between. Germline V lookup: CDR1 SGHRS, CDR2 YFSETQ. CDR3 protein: CASSSTDKSYEQYF. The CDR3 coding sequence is TGCGCCAGCAGTTCTACCGACAAATCCTACGAGCAGTACTTC.

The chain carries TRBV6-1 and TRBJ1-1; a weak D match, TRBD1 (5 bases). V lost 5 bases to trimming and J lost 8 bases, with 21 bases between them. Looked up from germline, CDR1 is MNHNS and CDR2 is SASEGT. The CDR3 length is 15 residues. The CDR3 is CASSFHYRRGMEAFF. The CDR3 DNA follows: TGTGCCAGCAGTTTCCACTATCGACGGGGCATGGAAGCTTTCTTT.

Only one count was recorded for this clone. CDR3 region: CASSVEEFSSYNEQFF. In nucleotides, the CDR3 is TGTGCCAGCAGCGTAGAAGAGTTTAGCTCCTACAATGAGCAGTTCTTC. The chain joins TRBV9 to TRBJ2-1; D remains unclear. V lost 0 bases and J lost 0, with 10 bases in between. The germline V gene encodes CDR1 SGDLS and CDR2 YYNGEE. The length of the CDR3 is 16 residues.

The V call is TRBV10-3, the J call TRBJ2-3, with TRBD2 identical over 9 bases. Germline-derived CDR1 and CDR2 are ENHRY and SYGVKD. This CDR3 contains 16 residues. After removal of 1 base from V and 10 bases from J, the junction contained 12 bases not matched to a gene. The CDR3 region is CAISEYGTSPFMAQYF. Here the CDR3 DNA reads TGTGCCATCAGTGAGTACGGGACTAGCCCGTTTATGGCGCAGTATTTT.

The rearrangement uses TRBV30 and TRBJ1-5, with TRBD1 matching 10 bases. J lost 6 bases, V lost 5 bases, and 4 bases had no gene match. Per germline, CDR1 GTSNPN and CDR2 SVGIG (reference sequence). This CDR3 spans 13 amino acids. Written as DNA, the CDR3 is TGTGCCTGGGGGACAGGGGCTAGTCAGCCCCAGCATTTT. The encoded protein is CAWGTGASQPQHF. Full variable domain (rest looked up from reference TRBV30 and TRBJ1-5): SQTIHQWPATLVQPVGSPLSLECTVEGTSNPNLYWYRQAAGRGLQLLFYSVGIGQISSEVPQNLSASRPQDRQFILSSKKLLLSDSGFYLCAWGTGASQPQHFGDGTRLSIL.

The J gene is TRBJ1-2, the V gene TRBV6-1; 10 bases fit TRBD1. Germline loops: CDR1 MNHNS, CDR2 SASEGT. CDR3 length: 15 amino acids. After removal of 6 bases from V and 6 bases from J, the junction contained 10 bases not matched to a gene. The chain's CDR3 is CASRELTGGADGYTF. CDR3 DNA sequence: TGTGCCAGCAGGGAATTGACAGGGGGCGCGGATGGCTACACCTTC.

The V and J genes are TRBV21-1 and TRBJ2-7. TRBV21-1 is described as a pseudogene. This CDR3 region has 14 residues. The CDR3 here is CASSFHREAYEQYF. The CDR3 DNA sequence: TGTGCCAGCAGCTTCCACAGGGAGGCCTACGAGCAGTACTTC.